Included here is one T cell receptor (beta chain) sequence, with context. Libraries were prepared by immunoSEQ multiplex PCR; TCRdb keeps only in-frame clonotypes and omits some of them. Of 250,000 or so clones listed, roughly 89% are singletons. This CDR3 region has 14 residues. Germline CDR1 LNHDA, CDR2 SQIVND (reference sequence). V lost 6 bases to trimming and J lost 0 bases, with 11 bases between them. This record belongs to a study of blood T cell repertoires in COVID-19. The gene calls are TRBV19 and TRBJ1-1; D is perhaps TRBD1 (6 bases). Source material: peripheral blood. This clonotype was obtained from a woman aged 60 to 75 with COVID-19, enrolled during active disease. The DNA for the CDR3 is TGTGCCAGTAGCCCACAGGGAATGAACACTGAAGCTTTCTTT. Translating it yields CASSPQGMNTEAFF. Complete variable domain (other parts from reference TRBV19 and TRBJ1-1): DGGITQSPKYLFRKEGQNVTLSCEQNLNHDAMYWYRQDPGQGLRLIYYSQIVNDFQKGDIAEGYSVSREKKESFPLTVTSAQKNPTAFYLCASSPQGMNTEAFFGQGTRLTVV.